The text below deals with one T cell receptor (beta chain). Its antigen is not identified. The sample belongs to a study of cytomegalovirus exposure and HLA in healthy donors. Whole-study context: Later, an analysis reported that the 95 to 150 validation repertoires had used the same platform as the approximately 670 first-cohort repertoires. General study findings and limits: It was reported that the classifier diagnosed cytomegalovirus status with high specificity and sensitivity in both the original and validation cohorts.

Sequencing used immunoSEQ multiplex PCR; TCRdb keeps in-frame clones, though not all of them. This table has hundreds of thousands of clones, 75% to 90% appearing once. The CDR3 has 16 amino acids. Germline CDR1 reads SGDLS; CDR2 reads YYNGEE. The V gene end was trimmed by 4 bases and the J gene end by 5 bases; junction bases not matched to a gene: 12. The sequencing sample was made of PBMCs. The sequence derives from a woman aged 18-29 years in good health and CMV-seronegative. The chain recombines TRBV9 with TRBJ2-1; 7 nucleotides match TRBD2. The CDR3 DNA sequence: TGTGCCAGCAGCTCCCGTGGGAGGGTCCTGGACAATGAGCAGTTCTTC. It translates to CASSSRGRVLDNEQFF.